This T cell receptor beta chain was documented in a study of blood T cell repertoires in COVID-19. At the level of the study: PBMCs, B-cell-depleted T cells, or T cells provided the cDNA or gDNA that made up the material.

Method: immunoSEQ multiplex PCR; TCRdb's copy keeps in-frame clones and lacks some. This table has 80,000 or so clones, about 87% appearing once. This clone was seen just once. Germline values: CDR1 MDHEN, CDR2 SYDVKM. CDR3 length: 14 amino acids. The germline V and J ends were trimmed by 4 bases and 9 bases, with 16 bases remaining between them. This TCR was sampled from a human donor in a cohort sampled during active COVID-19. The rearrangement uses TRBV28 and TRBJ2-1; D is perhaps TRBD2 (5 bases). The sequenced material came from peripheral blood. The CDR3 is CASSSQIGGGEQFF. CDR3 nucleotides: TGTGCCAGCAGTTCACAAATTGGAGGTGGTGAGCAGTTCTTC.